The T cell receptor beta chain under discussion was sequenced for a study of blood T cells in healthy people across ages. On this clonotype itself: Antigen specificity is unknown.

The use of a sample-barcoded 5' primer and a J-beta primer mix characterized a second PCR of about 7 to 12 cycles. Each cDNA molecule was tagged by a template-switch adaptor with 12 random nucleotides. TCRdb passed the 5' RACE reads through MiXCR, listing each CDR3 protein once. The sample includes around 400,000 distinct CDR3 sequences, approximately 51% of them seen just once. General observations from the study: Naive and antigen-experienced cells could not be conclusively compared, given unsorted PBMCs.

With V trimmed by 3 bases and J by 2 bases, 4 bases remained unmatched. Looked up from germline, CDR1 is KGHDR and CDR2 is SFDVKD. CDR3 length equals 15 residues. The sequence was obtained from a man aged 60-69 years in good health. The source material was blood. V gene TRBV24-1 combines with J gene TRBJ2-3; 7 bases line up with TRBD1. DNA of the CDR3: TGTGCCACCAGTGATCCTGACAGGGTCACAGATACGCAGTATTTT. It is translated as CATSDPDRVTDTQYF.